This T cell receptor (beta chain) is from a study of T-cell reconstitution after alpha-beta-depleted transplantation in children. This CDR3 has 14 amino acids. Germline lookup yields CDR1 SGHVS and CDR2 FQNEAQ. Trimming took 1 base from V and 2 from J, leaving 7 bases between them. TCRbeta library preparation incorporated unique molecular identifiers. TCRdb re-called the PCR reads through MiXCR, storing one row per CDR3 protein. The table records over 300,000 distinct CDR3 sequences, about 9.3% of them present only once. The origin of this receptor is a human donor who donated a stem cell graft to a child with acute lymphoblastic leukemia. Sequencing used PBMCs from the stem cell graft donor, obtained from the stem cell graft. The gene calls are TRBV7-8 and TRBJ2-3; D uncertain. CDR3 sequence reads: CASSLESFTDTQYF. The DNA of the CDR3 is TGTGCCAGCAGCTTAGAGAGTTTCACAGATACGCAGTATTTT.